The following is a T cell receptor beta chain sequence with its context. Its antigen remains unidentified. These data are taken from a study of cytomegalovirus exposure and HLA in healthy donors. 13 Jbeta primers and 60 Vbeta primers were used for the PCR. Generated by immunoSEQ multiplex PCR, the TCRdb table keeps only in-frame clones and is missing some. The sample shows about 130,000 clones, over 70% of them seen only once. Study results and caveats: Later, TCR association rates were found to vary by HLA locus, highest for DRB1 and lowest for HLA-C. Later on, a genetic analysis was performed. It linked a missense variant in DCLRE1C with V- and J-gene trimming of TCR beta. Some public TCRs appeared in many individuals, while most sequences were rare.

The source of this sequence is a man between 18 and 29 years old in good health and CMV-seropositive. The sequenced material came from PBMCs.

Here the CDR3 reads CASSTRNEMNTEAFF. In DNA, the CDR3 is TGTGCCAGCAGCACCAGGAACGAGATGAACACTGAAGCTTTCTTT. This chain uses TRBV5-4 with TRBJ1-1; no firm D call. The CDR3 extends over 15 amino acids. The V end lost 4 bases, the J end lost 0 bases, and 13 bases lay between the germline ends. Per germline, CDR1 SGHNT and CDR2 YYREEE (reference sequence).